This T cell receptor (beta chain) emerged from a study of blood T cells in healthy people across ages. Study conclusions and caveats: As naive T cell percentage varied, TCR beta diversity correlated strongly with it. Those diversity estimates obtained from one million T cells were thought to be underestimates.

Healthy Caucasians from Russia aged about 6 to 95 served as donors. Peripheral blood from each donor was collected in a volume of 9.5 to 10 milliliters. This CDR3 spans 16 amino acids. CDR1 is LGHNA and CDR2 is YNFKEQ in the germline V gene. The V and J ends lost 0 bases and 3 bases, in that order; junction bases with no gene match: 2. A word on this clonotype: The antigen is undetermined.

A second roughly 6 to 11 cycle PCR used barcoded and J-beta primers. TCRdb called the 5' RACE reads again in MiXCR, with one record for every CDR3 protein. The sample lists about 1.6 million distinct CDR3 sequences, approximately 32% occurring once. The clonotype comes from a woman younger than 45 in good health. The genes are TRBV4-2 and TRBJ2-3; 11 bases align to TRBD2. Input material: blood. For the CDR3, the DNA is TGTGCCAGCAGCCAAGAAACTAGCGGGGGAACAGATACGCAGTATTTT. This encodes CASSQETSGGTDTQYF.